This T cell receptor (beta chain) comes out of a study of blood T cell repertoires in COVID-19. As for the study in general: PBMCs, B-cell-depleted T cells, or T cells provided the cDNA or gDNA that made up the material.

In the original analysis: Amplified reference gene primers provided the basis for estimating nucleated cell counts. Sequencing was performed with immunoSEQ multiplex PCR; in TCRdb, only in-frame clones are kept and a portion is missing. V and J calls plus clone size are reproduced from that table; the DNA served to infer D and trimming. The sample has about 180,000 clones, about 84% seen once. This clone has a handful of counts. Germline values: CDR1 SGHNT, CDR2 YYREEE (reference sequence). V lost 4 bases and J lost 1, with 14 bases in between. The CDR3 runs 15 residues. The sample was peripheral blood. The rearrangement uses TRBV5-4 and TRBJ1-1; TRBD1 might be the D (5 bases). This sequence was found in a human donor in a cohort sampled during active COVID-19. The CDR3 coding sequence is TGTGCCAGCAGCCCCGGGGGGGGGTGGAACACTGAAGCTTTCTTT. Amino acids: CASSPGGGWNTEAFF.